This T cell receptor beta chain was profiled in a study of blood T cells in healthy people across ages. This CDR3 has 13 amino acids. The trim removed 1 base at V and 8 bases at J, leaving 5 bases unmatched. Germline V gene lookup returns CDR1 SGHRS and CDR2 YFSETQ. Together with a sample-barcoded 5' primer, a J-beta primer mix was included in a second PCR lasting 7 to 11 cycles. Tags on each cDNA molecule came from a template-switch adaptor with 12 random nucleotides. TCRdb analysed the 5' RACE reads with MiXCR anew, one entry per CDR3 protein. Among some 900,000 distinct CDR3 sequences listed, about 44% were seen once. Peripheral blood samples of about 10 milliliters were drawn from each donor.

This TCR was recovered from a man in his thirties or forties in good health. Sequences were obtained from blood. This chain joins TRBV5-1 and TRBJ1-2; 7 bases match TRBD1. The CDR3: CASSLTGERGYTF. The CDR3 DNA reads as TGCGCCAGCAGCTTGACAGGGGAAAGAGGCTACACCTTC. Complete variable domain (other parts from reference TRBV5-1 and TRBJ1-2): KAGVTQTPRYLIKTRGQQVTLSCSPISGHRSVSWYQQTPGQGLQFLFEYFSETQRNKGNFPGRFSGRQFSNSRSEMNVSTLELGDSALYLCASSLTGERGYTFGSGTRLTVV.